The T cell receptor beta chain described here comes from a study of cytomegalovirus exposure and HLA in healthy donors. Germline-derived CDR1 and CDR2 are SGHTA and FQGTGA. The CDR3 is made up of 14 amino acids. The ends lost 4 bases at V and 9 bases at J; junction bases unmatched: 7. This clone was counted only a few times. PCR was performed using 60 Vbeta and 13 Jbeta primers. Sequencing was performed with immunoSEQ multiplex PCR; in TCRdb, only in-frame clones are kept and a portion is missing. The profile covers 150,000 or so clones, with about three quarters appearing a single time and 0.65% to 0.95% taken by the ten largest. The donors were healthy bone marrow donors.

Specimen: PBMCs. The source is a female donor in good health and CMV-seronegative. V gene TRBV7-3 combines with J gene TRBJ2-1, with 9 bases lining up with TRBD2. The CDR3 DNA reads TGTGCCAGCAGCTCTTGGGCGGGAGGGGGTGAGCAGTTCTTC. Its protein is CASSSWAGGGEQFF.